This T cell receptor beta chain appears in the sequencing data of a study of T cell changes during pregnancy in multiple sclerosis. TCRdb's table, derived via immunoSEQ multiplex PCR, lists solely in-frame clones and lacks some. The sample shows about 56,000 clones, about nine tenths of them seen only once. The CDR3 length is 14 residues. V lost 7 bases, J lost 5 bases, and 12 bases lay in between. CDR1 and CDR2 from the germline V gene are SNHLY and FYNNEI. Source: peripheral blood, taken after pregnancy. The receptor was isolated from a female donor with multiple sclerosis, enrolled in a pregnancy study. J is TRBJ1-6 and V is TRBV2; possible D gene TRBD1, 5 bases. This CDR3 is CASTLTGNNSPLHF. The CDR3 nucleotides read TGTGCCAGCACCCTCACAGGAAATAATTCACCCCTCCACTTT.